The entry below describes one TCR beta chain. Only a few counts were recorded for this clone. Its antigen is still unknown. The record has no base qualities; no much larger clone is one base away. The sample belongs to a study of T cell responses to AZD1222 COVID-19 vaccine (dated by TCRdb to the early 2020s). About the study as a whole: TCR sequencing was performed for about 240 trial participants, of whom approximately 200 were given two doses of AZD1222 and approximately 25 were given two doses of MenACWY control vaccine. Trial participants were enrolled by age into 18-55, 56-69 and 70-plus year subgroups, with approximately 150, 28 and 58 TCR-sequenced participants respectively. Summary of the overall study and its limitations: Participants were mostly white British and included more females than males, and it was suggested by the authors that clonal diversity may have been underestimated. After two AZD1222 doses, spike-specific TCR breadth and depth were significantly higher than at day 0 and than in MenACWY recipients. Conclusions about previously exposed vaccinees were limited because only six AZD1222 recipients were SARS-CoV-2 seropositive at baseline. Because no day 14 peak-response samples were available, repertoires were characterized only after the peak T cell response. In the small 56-69-year group, the increase in depth fell short of significance, most likely because of low power. CD4 TCRs associated with the vaccine covered the entire spike protein, and the dominant responses were in regions 160-218 and 743-854. Epitopes outside the regions mutated in the B.1.351 and B.1.1.7 variants were reportedly recognized by nearly half of the unique spike-specific TCRs.

In light of the paper, this sample's time point label describes: about 28 days (+/-7) after the second vaccine dose. In the paper's terms, the treatment or condition label means: meningococcal conjugate vaccine given as trial control. Samples from vaccinated people were obtained from the UK trials COV001 and COV002, which included a single-blind randomized controlled phase 2/3 trial of AZD1222 (ChAdOx1 nCoV-19) in healthy adults. For TCRbeta chain sequencing, PBMC samples were collected from trial participants at day 0 and at day 28 after the second dose. Trimming takes 1 base from V and 4 bases from J, and the germline ends sit 8 bases apart. The germline V gene (reference sequence) gives CDR1 as LNHDA and CDR2 as SQIVND. The CDR3 runs 14 residues from the cysteine to the phenylalanine. Only the CDR3 region is kept as DNA, spanning 42 bases read in frame from base 1. The CDR3 regions of human TCRbeta chains were subjected to immunosequencing. As for how the authors treated the data: Repertoire TCRs were matched against a reference library of SARS-CoV-2-specific TCRs generated with the MIRA antigen-specificity platform. Breadth was defined as the fraction of unique TCRs that were SARS-CoV-2-associated. Depth was defined as the fraction of total T cells that were SARS-CoV-2-associated. Each spike-specific TCR was assigned to its reactive spike region and to a CD4 or CD8 class using the MIRA data. Log10-transformed breadth and depth values were compared by one-way ANOVA with Sidak's multiple comparisons tests. As stored in TCRdb, this immuneACCESS dataset retains in-frame rearrangements with V and J assigned. A fraction of the clones does not appear; measured against another copy, unresolved V genes explain less than half of the discrepancy, and the remainder lacks a known reason. V and J calls and clone size are given by that table; D and trimming were obtained from the DNA. This sample gives approximately 210,000 clones in total; approximately 94% of them show up just once. Around 1.7% of the sample comes from the top ten.

The receptor comes from an adult who received the MenACWY meningococcal vaccine as a control. The V and J genes are TRBV19 and TRBJ1-5; the D gene remains uncertain. The sample consisted of peripheral blood, taken 28 days after the second dose of the MenACWY control vaccine. The CDR3 corresponds to CASSIVMGNQPQHF. The DNA sequence follows: TGTGCCAGTAGTATAGTGATGGGAAATCAGCCCCAGCATTTT.